Each of the 27 T cell receptor beta chains below was sequenced from the same sample in a study of cytomegalovirus exposure and HLA in healthy donors. This PCR relied on a set of 60 Vbeta primers and 13 Jbeta primers. Clones were sequenced by immunoSEQ multiplex PCR, and TCRdb holds only the in-frame ones, with some missing. The repertoire holds fewer than 110,000 clones, approximately 80% seen once, with around 4% in the top ten. The sequencing sample was made of PBMCs. These receptor sequences come from a male donor in good health and CMV-seronegative.

This CDR3 is CASGYLLSGQSLYGYTF. The CDR3 DNA is TGTGCCAGCGGTTACCTCCTCTCGGGACAGAGCCTCTATGGCTACACCTTC. The rearrangement links TRBV28 to TRBJ1-2; 7 bases align to TRBD1. The germline gives CDR1 MDHEN, CDR2 SYDVKM. V gave up 8 bases and J gave up 4 bases; unmatched junction bases: 19. CDR3 length: 17 residues.

V and J are TRBV7-9 and TRBJ1-5, with TRBD1 matching 9 bases. The CDR3 contains 17 residues. The junction had 8 bases not matched to a gene; V was cut back by 3 bases and J by 2 bases. Per germline, CDR1 SEHNR and CDR2 FQNEAQ (reference sequence). CDR3 loop: CASSFGTGRSGNQPQHF. CDR3 sequence (DNA): TGTGCCAGCAGCTTTGGGACAGGGCGGTCCGGCAATCAGCCCCAGCATTTT.

J is TRBJ2-3 and V is TRBV20-1; maybe TRBD2 (5 bases). V lost 5 bases and J lost 5, with 8 bases in between. Germline CDR1 DFQATT, CDR2 SNEGSKA (reference sequence). The CDR3 contains 11 residues. CDR3 nucleotide sequence: TGCAGTGCTCAAAGCGGAGATACGCAGTATTTT. Protein sequence: CSAQSGDTQYF.

This clone occurred a few times. The rearrangement uses TRBV27 and TRBJ2-7; no firm D call. The germline V gene has CDR1 MNHEY and CDR2 SMNVEV (reference sequence). The CDR3 is 14 amino acids. The germline V and J ends were trimmed by 3 bases and 0 bases, with 9 bases remaining between them. In nucleotides, the CDR3 is TGTGCCAGCAGTTTTATAGCCGGCTCCTACGAGCAGTACTTC. Amino acid sequence: CASSFIAGSYEQYF.

The chain combines TRBV4-1 with TRBJ2-7; 7 bases line up with TRBD1. Germline CDR1 MGHRA, CDR2 YSYEKL. The CDR3 runs 16 residues. The V and J ends lost 0 bases and 3 bases, in that order; junction bases with no gene match: 8. The CDR3 reads CASSQERQGFYYEQYF. In DNA, the CDR3 is TGCGCCAGCAGCCAAGAGAGACAGGGCTTCTACTACGAGCAGTACTTC.

The genes are TRBV28 and TRBJ2-7; D possibly corresponds to TRBD2 (6 bases). V lost 6 bases and J 2 bases, leaving 14 bases between the germline ends. The CDR3 has 14 amino acids. Germline CDR1 MDHEN, CDR2 SYDVKM. DNA for the CDR3: TGTGCCAGCAGCCTTGACGGGAGAACCTACGAGCAGTACTTC. This gives the protein CASSLDGRTYEQYF.

This sequence joins TRBV30 and TRBJ2-1, with 8 nucleotides matching TRBD2. CDR1 is GTSNPN and CDR2 is SVGIG in the germline V gene (reference sequence). The CDR3 has 14 amino acids. The junction had 12 bases not matched to a gene; V was cut back by 6 bases and J by 8 bases. This CDR3 is CACSRGGGLDEQFF. As DNA, the CDR3 is TGTGCCTGCTCCCGGGGGGGAGGATTAGATGAGCAGTTCTTC.

This chain joins TRBV14 and TRBJ2-2, with TRBD1 as a possible D gene (5 bases). The germline V and J ends were trimmed by 6 bases and 2 bases, with 10 bases remaining between them. This CDR3 comprises 14 residues. In germline, CDR1 is SGHDN, CDR2 FVKESK. CDR3 residues: CASRQATNTGELFF. Written as DNA, the CDR3 is TGTGCCAGCAGACAGGCTACCAACACCGGGGAGCTGTTTTTT.

The rearrangement links TRBV6-1 to TRBJ2-7; TRBD1 agrees at 9 bases. Trimming took 0 bases from V and 3 from J; bases not matched to a gene: 3. CDR1 and CDR2 (germline): MNHNS, SASEGT. The CDR3 runs 15 residues. Written as DNA, the CDR3 is TGTGCCAGCAGTGAAGCGGAGACAGGGGGCTACGAGCAGTACTTC. Its translation: CASSEAETGGYEQYF.

This clone was counted a single time. V usage is TRBV12-5 and J usage is TRBJ1-2; TRBD1 matches 8 bases. From germline, CDR1 is LGHNT and CDR2 FRNRAP. Losses at the gene ends were 0 bases for V and 4 bases for J; bases not matched to a gene: 10. The CDR3 is 17 residues long. The CDR3 loop reads CASGLVLGTGGLYGYTF. DNA of the CDR3: TGTGCTAGTGGTTTGGTACTGGGGACAGGAGGACTCTATGGCTACACCTTC.

The genes are TRBV6-1 and TRBJ2-2; 12 nucleotides line up with TRBD1. Germline loops: CDR1 MNHNS, CDR2 SASEGT. This CDR3 has 15 residues. Trimming cost V 4 bases and J 6 bases; bases outside gene matches: 3. CDR3 amino acids: CASSAGQGAPGELFF. CDR3 bases: TGTGCCAGCAGTGCGGGACAGGGGGCGCCCGGGGAGCTGTTTTTT.

The chain combines TRBV2 with TRBJ1-2, with 7 positions matching TRBD1. Germline V gives CDR1 SNHLY, CDR2 FYNNEI. The length of the CDR3 is 12 residues. Germline trimming cut 9 bases from V and 5 bases from J; bases unmatched to any gene: 6. In nucleotides, the CDR3 is TGTGCCAGTTCCGGGACAGCGTATGGCTACACCTTC. It is translated as CASSGTAYGYTF.

V is TRBV6-5 and J is TRBJ2-2; the D is unclear. CDR1 and CDR2 (germline): MNHEY, SVGAGI. The germline V and J ends were trimmed by 0 bases and 5 bases, with 4 bases remaining between them. The CDR3 has 13 amino acids. The CDR3 nucleotides read TGTGCCAGCAGTTACTCCCCAACCGGGGAGCTGTTTTTT. This gives the protein CASSYSPTGELFF.

The chain carries TRBV5-4 and TRBJ2-2; 11 bases align to TRBD2. CDR3 length: 17 residues. Germline CDR1 SGHNT, CDR2 YYREEE (reference sequence). J was trimmed by 4 bases and V by 1 base; bases with no gene match: 6. For the CDR3, the DNA is TGTGCCAGCAGCTTGAGTAGCGGGAGGGCGAGCACCGGGGAGCTGTTTTTT. This encodes CASSLSSGRASTGELFF.

This clone appeared a single time. The chain couples TRBV5-1 to TRBJ2-1; the D gene is possibly TRBD2 (6 bases). Trimming shortened V by 0 bases and J by 8 bases, and 15 bases separated the two germline ends. CDR1 is SGHRS and CDR2 is YFSETQ in the germline V gene. This CDR3 is 15 amino acids long. CDR3 region: CASSLDRRGRDEQFF. The CDR3 nucleotides read TGCGCCAGCAGCTTGGATCGGAGGGGAAGGGATGAGCAGTTCTTC. Combining the CDR3 with reference TRBV5-1 and TRBJ2-1 gives the whole variable domain KAGVTQTPRYLIKTRGQQVTLSCSPISGHRSVSWYQQTPGQGLQFLFEYFSETQRNKGNFPGRFSGRQFSNSRSEMNVSTLELGDSALYLCASSLDRRGRDEQFFGPGTRLTVL.

The chain combines TRBV27 with TRBJ2-6, with a weak D call TRBD1 (6 bases). The ends were cut back, 5 bases at V and 0 bases at J, with 14 bases in the middle. Germline V CDR1 and CDR2: MNHEY, SMNVEV (reference sequence). The CDR3 extends over 17 amino acids. CDR3 DNA sequence: TGTGCCAGCAGTCAGGACAGCGCAGGCTCTGGGGCCAACGTCCTGACTTTC. It translates to CASSQDSAGSGANVLTF.

J is TRBJ2-5 and V is TRBV7-8; D gene ambiguous. V gave up 0 bases and J gave up 1 base, with 6 bases separating them. CDR1 and CDR2 from the germline V gene are SGHVS and FQNEAQ. The CDR3 is 14 residues long. CDR3: CASSLASFQETQYF. As DNA, the CDR3 is TGTGCCAGCAGCTTAGCATCCTTCCAAGAGACCCAGTACTTC.

J is TRBJ1-4 and V is TRBV15; no clear D gene. This CDR3 spans 14 amino acids. The V end was cut by 1 base, the J end by 4 bases, with 7 bases between. Germline lookup yields CDR1 LNHNV and CDR2 YYDKDF (reference sequence). The CDR3 DNA sequence: TGTGCCACCAGCAGAGGGGAGAATAATGAAAAACTGTTTTTT. It yields the protein CATSRGENNEKLFF.

Only a few counts were recorded for this clone. This chain joins TRBV10-1 and TRBJ2-3; 8 positions agree with TRBD2. Trimming removed 9 bases from V and 8 bases from J; junction bases left unmatched: 10. Per germline, CDR1 WNHNN and CDR2 SYGVQD (reference sequence). CDR3 size: 13 residues. The CDR3 region has the DNA TGCGCCAGTAGCGGGACGGGTCGGGGTACGCAGTATTTT. It specifies CASSGTGRGTQYF.

The genes are TRBV7-3 and TRBJ2-1, with 10 bases lining up with TRBD2. Germline V CDR1 and CDR2: SGHTA, FQGTGA. Germline trimming cut 3 bases from V and 1 base from J; bases unmatched to any gene: 6. The CDR3 sequence is 17 residues long. CDR3 DNA sequence: TGTGCCAGCAGCTTTCGGGGAGCGGGAGGGTCCTACAATGAGCAGTTCTTC. The encoded protein is CASSFRGAGGSYNEQFF.

This clone has just a few counts. Written as DNA, the CDR3 is TGTGCCAGCAGTCAGAGCGCTCCGATCCCCCGGACCTACGAGCAGTACTTC. Protein product: CASSQSAPIPRTYEQYF. The rearrangement joins TRBV14 to TRBJ2-7; D is uncertain. This CDR3 has 17 residues. CDR1 SGHDN and CDR2 FVKESK come from the germline V gene. V dropped 6 bases and J dropped 2 bases, with 23 bases sitting between them.

The chain carries TRBV28 and TRBJ2-7, with 11 nucleotides matching TRBD2. Germline loops: CDR1 MDHEN, CDR2 SYDVKM. This CDR3 spans 15 amino acids. V lost 4 bases, J lost 5 bases, and 7 bases stayed unmatched. The CDR3 bases are TGTGCCAGCAGTTCCCTAGCGGGAGGAATCCACGAGCAGTACTTC. Its protein product is CASSSLAGGIHEQYF. The entire variable domain, with the rest obtained from reference TRBV28 and TRBJ2-7, is as follows: DVKVTQSSRYLVKRTGEKVFLECVQDMDHENMFWYRQDPGLGLRLIYFSYDVKMKEKGDIPEGYSVSREKKERFSLILESASTNQTSMYLCASSSLAGGIHEQYFGPGTRLTVT.

The chain employs TRBV19 and TRBJ2-2; D perhaps matches TRBD1 (6 bases). V was clipped by 4 bases and J by 0 bases, with 12 bases between them. The CDR3 is made up of 16 amino acids. Germline V gene sequence: CDR1 LNHDA, CDR2 SQIVND (reference sequence). The DNA of the CDR3 is TGTGCCAGTAGTAGGAAGACAGGCTCGAACACCGGGGAGCTGTTTTTT. Translation gives CASSRKTGSNTGELFF.

This clone was seen a handful of times. The rearrangement links TRBV5-6 to TRBJ2-7; 7 positions match TRBD1. The CDR3 has 15 residues. The germline V gene encodes CDR1 SGHDT and CDR2 YYEEEE. J gave up 6 bases and V 4 bases, and 13 bases lay outside the gene matches. The CDR3 protein is CASSEWDNRGFEQYF. The DNA for the CDR3 is TGTGCCAGCAGCGAATGGGACAACAGGGGATTCGAGCAGTACTTC.

The chain combines TRBV10-3 with TRBJ2-3, with TRBD2 matching 7 bases. Germline V gene lookup returns CDR1 ENHRY and CDR2 SYGVKD. The trim removed 9 bases at V and 4 bases at J, leaving 4 bases unmatched. The CDR3 length is 12 residues. CDR3 loop: CAMAGEADTQYF. The DNA for the CDR3 is TGTGCCATGGCGGGAGAAGCAGATACGCAGTATTTT.

The chain employs TRBV30 and TRBJ2-5; 9 bases align to TRBD1. The DNA end is more similar to TRBJ2-7, so the J call may be wrong. CDR3 length equals 13 residues. Germline-derived CDR1 and CDR2 are GTSNPN and SVGIG (reference sequence). The DNA for the CDR3 is TGTGCCTGGAGCCAGGGACAGGGTTACGAGCAGTACTTC. Its translation: CAWSQGQGYEQYF.

The rearrangement joins TRBV28 to TRBJ2-5; 9 nucleotides match TRBD1. Germline V gene data show CDR1 as MDHEN and CDR2 as SYDVKM. This CDR3 has 15 residues. Trimming took 6 bases from V and 2 from J; bases not matched to a gene: 7. Here the CDR3 DNA reads TGTGCCAGCAGCCGTACCGACAGGGGGCAAGAGACCCAGTACTTC. This gives the protein CASSRTDRGQETQYF.